This T cell receptor (beta chain) is drawn from a study of blood T cell repertoires in COVID-19. Assay: immunoSEQ multiplex PCR; the TCRdb copy retains only in-frame clones and omits some. The table has hundreds of thousands of clones, 87% seen once. The V gene lost 3 bases and the J gene lost 0 bases, with 6 bases spanning the gap. The CDR3 is 15 residues long. CDR1 SGHNT and CDR2 YENEEA come from the germline V gene. The Seattle site enrolled patients during active infection and followed them longitudinally. The sample was peripheral blood. The rearrangement links TRBV11-3 to TRBJ2-6; tentative D call: TRBD1 (6 bases). This sequence was found in a woman aged 45 to 65 with COVID-19, enrolled during active disease. CDR3 sequence reads: CASSFRGSGANVLTF. The CDR3 DNA sequence: TGTGCCAGCAGCTTCAGGGGCTCTGGGGCCAACGTCCTGACTTTC.